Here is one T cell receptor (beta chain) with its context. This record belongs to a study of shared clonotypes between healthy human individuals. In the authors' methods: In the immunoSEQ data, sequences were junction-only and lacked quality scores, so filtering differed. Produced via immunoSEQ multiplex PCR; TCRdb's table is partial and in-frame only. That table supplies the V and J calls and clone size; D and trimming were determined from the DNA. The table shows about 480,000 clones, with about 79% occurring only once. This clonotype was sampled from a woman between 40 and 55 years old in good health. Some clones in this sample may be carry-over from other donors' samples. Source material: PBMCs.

The CDR3 protein is CASSKGTSGVQETQYF. CDR3 coding DNA: TGTGCCAGCAGTAAGGGGACTAGCGGGGTACAAGAGACCCAGTACTTC. The chain uses TRBV7-2 and TRBJ2-5; 13 bases are a match to TRBD2. This CDR3 contains 16 residues. Trimming cost V 6 bases and J 2 bases; bases outside gene matches: 6. Germline V gene data show CDR1 as SGHTA and CDR2 as FQGNSA.